The 12 T cell receptor beta chains listed next were all sequenced from one sample in a study of T-cell memory formation after mild COVID-19. MiXCR, applied by TCRdb to the 5' RACE reads, yields one record per CDR3 protein. Of 450,000 to 650,000 distinct CDR3 sequences listed, approximately 19% were seen once; the top ten hold approximately 12%. The specimen was PBMCs or a T cell subset sorted from them (not recorded which). Receptors were obtained from an adult woman who had mild COVID-19 (a few samples of this study predate the infection). Cell type and time point are not known.

This chain connects TRBV7-8 to TRBJ2-4; no clear D gene. This CDR3 is 13 amino acids long. Germline CDR1 SGHVS, CDR2 FQNEAQ. V lost 5 bases to trimming and J lost 0 bases, with 5 bases between them. The CDR3, as DNA: TGTGCCAGCAGCCAAATAGCCAAAAACATTCAGTACTTC. Residues: CASSQIAKNIQYF.

The gene calls are TRBV12-3 or TRBV12-4 and TRBJ1-1; possibly TRBD1 for D (5 bases). The CDR3 covers 16 residues. Trimming stripped 5 bases from V and 1 base from J, with 17 bases between. In nucleotides, the CDR3 is TGTGCCAGCAGTCATAGCAGGGTGCGGGGGAACACTGAAGCTTTCTTT. Protein product: CASSHSRVRGNTEAFF.

The chain combines TRBV12-3 or TRBV12-4 with TRBJ2-3; the match to TRBD2 covers 7 bases. V lost 4 bases to trimming and J lost 2 bases; unmatched junction nucleotides: 12. The CDR3 is 17 amino acids. CDR3 sequence: CASSSPQREGDTDTQYF. The CDR3 bases are TGTGCCAGCAGTTCACCTCAGCGGGAAGGGGACACAGATACGCAGTATTTT.

The V call is TRBV19, the J call TRBJ1-1, with D unclear. Germline V gives CDR1 LNHDA, CDR2 SQIVND (reference sequence). Trimming left V 1 base short and J 3 bases short, with 9 bases between. The CDR3 has 14 residues. CDR3 sequence reads: CASSIVLVDTEAFF. CDR3 in DNA: TGTGCCAGTAGTATAGTGTTGGTGGACACTGAAGCTTTCTTT.

The chain couples TRBV6-5 to TRBJ1-2; the D gene is possibly TRBD1 (6 bases). Per germline, CDR1 MNHEY and CDR2 SVGAGI. The CDR3 consists of 13 residues. V was clipped by 5 bases and J by 4 bases, with 11 bases between them. The CDR3 sequence is CASSRDRTYGYTF. The CDR3 DNA sequence: TGTGCCAGCAGTAGAGACAGGACCTATGGCTACACCTTC.

Many counts were recorded for this clonotype. The chain uses TRBV6-4 and TRBJ2-3; 7 bases line up with TRBD1. Trimming took 4 bases from V and 7 from J; bases not matched to a gene: 5. The CDR3 is 13 residues long. CDR1 is MRHNA, CDR2 SNTAGT, per germline. CDR3 protein: CASSGDSLNTQYF. Written as DNA, the CDR3 is TGTGCCAGCAGTGGGGACAGCCTTAATACGCAGTATTTT.

The chain is built from TRBV12-3 or TRBV12-4 and TRBJ2-1; D perhaps matches TRBD2 (6 bases). V lost 3 bases and J lost 4, with 13 bases in between. The CDR3 runs 15 residues. In nucleotides, the CDR3 is TGTGCCAGCAGTTTTCCGGGACTGTTTTACAATGAGCAGTTCTTC. Residues: CASSFPGLFYNEQFF.

This clonotype was counted many times. This rearrangement joins TRBV12-3 or TRBV12-4 to TRBJ2-3, with D unclear. V was clipped by 6 bases and J by 2 bases, with 12 bases between them. The CDR3 has 14 amino acids. CDR3 in DNA: TGTGCCAGCAGGGTGGGGTTATACACAGATACGCAGTATTTT. It is translated as CASRVGLYTDTQYF.

The V gene is TRBV19, the J gene TRBJ1-2, with 8 bases aligning to TRBD1. The length of the CDR3 is 14 residues. Germline lookup yields CDR1 LNHDA and CDR2 SQIVND (reference sequence). V shed 5 bases, J shed 4 bases, and the junction held 6 bases outside the gene matches. CDR3 sequence reads: CASSDRGDGYGYTF. CDR3 bases: TGTGCCAGTAGTGACAGGGGTGACGGCTATGGCTACACCTTC.

This clonotype occurred a few times. CDR3 bases: TGTGCCAGCTCACCGAGACAGAGCGAAAACATTCAGTACTTC. It is translated as CASSPRQSENIQYF. The chain combines TRBV18 with TRBJ2-4, with a tentative D call TRBD1 (5 bases). Trimming took off 3 bases at V and 5 bases at J, with 11 bases between the two ends. The germline V gene has CDR1 KGHSH and CDR2 LQKENI. This CDR3 has 14 amino acids.

The rearrangement joins TRBV30 to TRBJ2-3; D is possibly TRBD1 or TRBD2 (5 bases each). V was pared by 0 bases and J by 4 bases, with 23 bases between. The CDR3 length is 18 residues. CDR1 and CDR2 from the germline V gene are GTSNPN and SVGIG (reference sequence). The CDR3 protein is CAWSVSLVGVWGSDTQYF. In DNA form, the CDR3 reads TGTGCCTGGAGTGTATCCCTGGTCGGAGTATGGGGGTCAGATACGCAGTATTTT.

The chain is built from TRBV7-2 and TRBJ1-1, with D maybe TRBD1 (6 bases). This CDR3 region has 16 residues. Trimming stripped 5 bases from V and 5 bases from J, with 21 bases between. CDR1 and CDR2 (germline): SGHTA, FQGNSA. CDR3 nucleotides: TGTGCCAGCAGCCCCCTGTCCTGGGGGGCAGCGACTGAAGCTTTCTTT. Encoded protein: CASSPLSWGAATEAFF.